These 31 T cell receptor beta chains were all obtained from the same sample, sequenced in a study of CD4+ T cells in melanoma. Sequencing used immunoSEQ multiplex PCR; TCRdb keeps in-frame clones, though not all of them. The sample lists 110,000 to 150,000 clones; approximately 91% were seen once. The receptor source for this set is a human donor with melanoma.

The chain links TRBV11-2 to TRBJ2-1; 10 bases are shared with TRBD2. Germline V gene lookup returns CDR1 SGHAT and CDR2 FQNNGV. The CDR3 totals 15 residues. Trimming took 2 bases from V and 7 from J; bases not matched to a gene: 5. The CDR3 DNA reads TGTGCCAGCAGCTTAAAAGCGGGGGGGCCTAATGAGCAGTTCTTC. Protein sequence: CASSLKAGGPNEQFF. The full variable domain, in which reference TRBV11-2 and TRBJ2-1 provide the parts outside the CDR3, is EAGVAQSPRYKIIEKRQSVAFWCNPISGHATLYWYQQILGQGPKLLIQFQNNGVVDDSQLPKDRFSAERLKGVDSTLKIQPAKLEDSAVYLCASSLKAGGPNEQFFGPGTRLTVL.

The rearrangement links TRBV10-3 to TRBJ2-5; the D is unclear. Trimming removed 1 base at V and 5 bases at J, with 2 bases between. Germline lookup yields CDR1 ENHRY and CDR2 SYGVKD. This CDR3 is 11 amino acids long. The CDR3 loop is CAISELETQYF. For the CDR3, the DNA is TGTGCCATCAGTGAGTTGGAGACCCAGTACTTC.

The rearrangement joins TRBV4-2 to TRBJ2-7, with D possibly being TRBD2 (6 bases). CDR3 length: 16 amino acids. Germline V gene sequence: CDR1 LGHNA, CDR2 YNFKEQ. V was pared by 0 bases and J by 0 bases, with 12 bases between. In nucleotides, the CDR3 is TGTGCCAGCAGCCAAGAGCCAGCGGGTTTCTCCTACGAGCAGTACTTC. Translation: CASSQEPAGFSYEQYF.

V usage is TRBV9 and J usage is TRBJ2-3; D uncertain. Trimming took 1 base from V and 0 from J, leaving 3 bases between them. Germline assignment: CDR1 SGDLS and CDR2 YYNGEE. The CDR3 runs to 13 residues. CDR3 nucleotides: TGTGCCAGCAGCGTAACGAGCACAGATACGCAGTATTTT. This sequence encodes CASSVTSTDTQYF.

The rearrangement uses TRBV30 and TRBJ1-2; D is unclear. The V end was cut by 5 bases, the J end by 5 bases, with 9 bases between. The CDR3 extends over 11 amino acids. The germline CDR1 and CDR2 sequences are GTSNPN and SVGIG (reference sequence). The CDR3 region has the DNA TGTGCCTGGGAACGACTTTATGGCTACACCTTC. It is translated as CAWERLYGYTF. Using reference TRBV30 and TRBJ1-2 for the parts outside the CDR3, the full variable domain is SQTIHQWPATLVQPVGSPLSLECTVEGTSNPNLYWYRQAAGRGLQLLFYSVGIGQISSEVPQNLSASRPQDRQFILSSKKLLLSDSGFYLCAWERLYGYTFGSGTRLTVV.

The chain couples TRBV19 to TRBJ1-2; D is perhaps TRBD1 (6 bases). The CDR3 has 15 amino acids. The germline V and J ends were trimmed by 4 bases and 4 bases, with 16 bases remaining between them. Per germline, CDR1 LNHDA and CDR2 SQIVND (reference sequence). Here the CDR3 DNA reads TGTGCCAGTAGTACCCGAGGGGGGGGCGGCTATGGCTACACCTTC. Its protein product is CASSTRGGGGYGYTF.

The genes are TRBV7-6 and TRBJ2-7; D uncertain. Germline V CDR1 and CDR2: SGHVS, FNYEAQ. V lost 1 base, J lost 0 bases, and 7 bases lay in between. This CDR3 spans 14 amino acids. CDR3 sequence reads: CASSLVPSSYEQYF. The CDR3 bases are TGTGCCAGCAGCTTAGTCCCGAGCTCCTACGAGCAGTACTTC.

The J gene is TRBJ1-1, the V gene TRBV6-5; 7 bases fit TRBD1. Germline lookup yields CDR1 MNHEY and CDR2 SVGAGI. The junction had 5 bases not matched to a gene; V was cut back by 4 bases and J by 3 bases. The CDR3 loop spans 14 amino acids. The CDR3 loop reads CASSFDRADTEAFF. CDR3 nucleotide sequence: TGTGCCAGCAGTTTTGACAGGGCCGACACTGAAGCTTTCTTT.

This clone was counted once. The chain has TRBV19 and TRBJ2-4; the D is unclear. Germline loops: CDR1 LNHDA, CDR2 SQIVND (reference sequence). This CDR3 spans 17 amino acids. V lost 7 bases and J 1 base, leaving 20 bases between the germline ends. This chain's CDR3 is CASKLSPRRAAKNIQYF. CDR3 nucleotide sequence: TGTGCCAGTAAACTCAGCCCCCGAAGGGCGGCCAAAAACATTCAGTACTTC.

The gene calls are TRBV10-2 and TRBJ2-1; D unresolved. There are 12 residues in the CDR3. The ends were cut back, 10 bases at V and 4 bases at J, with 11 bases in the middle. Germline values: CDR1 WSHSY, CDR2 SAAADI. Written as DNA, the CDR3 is TGCGCCACGCAAAACCCTTACAATGAGCAGTTCTTC. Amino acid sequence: CATQNPYNEQFF.

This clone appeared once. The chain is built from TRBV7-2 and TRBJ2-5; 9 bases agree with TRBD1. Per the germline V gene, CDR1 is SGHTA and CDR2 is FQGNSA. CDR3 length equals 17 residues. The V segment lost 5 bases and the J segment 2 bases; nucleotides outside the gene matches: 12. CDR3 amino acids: CASSVGTGFFGQETQYF. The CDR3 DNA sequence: TGTGCCAGCAGCGTCGGGACAGGGTTTTTTGGGCAAGAGACCCAGTACTTC.

This CDR3 reads CASSFLQNTGELFF. For the CDR3, the DNA is TGTGCCAGCAGTTTCCTACAGAACACCGGGGAGCTGTTTTTT. The chain couples TRBV27 to TRBJ2-2; D is undetermined. Germline CDR1 MNHEY, CDR2 SMNVEV (reference sequence). CDR3 length: 14 residues. V gave up 3 bases and J gave up 1 base, with 6 bases separating them.

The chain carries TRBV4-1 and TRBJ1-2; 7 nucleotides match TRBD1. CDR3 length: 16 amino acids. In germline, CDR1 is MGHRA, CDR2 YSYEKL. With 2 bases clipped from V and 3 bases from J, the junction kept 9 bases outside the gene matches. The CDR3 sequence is CASSQTQDRTYYGYTF. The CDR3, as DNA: TGCGCCAGCAGCCAAACCCAGGACAGGACCTACTATGGCTACACCTTC.

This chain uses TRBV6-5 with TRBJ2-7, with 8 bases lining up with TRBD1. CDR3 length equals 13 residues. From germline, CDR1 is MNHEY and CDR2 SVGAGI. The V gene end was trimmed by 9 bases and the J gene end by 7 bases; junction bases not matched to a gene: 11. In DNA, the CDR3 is TGTGCCAGTACCAGGGGGCCATGGTGGGAGCAGTACTTC. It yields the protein CASTRGPWWEQYF.

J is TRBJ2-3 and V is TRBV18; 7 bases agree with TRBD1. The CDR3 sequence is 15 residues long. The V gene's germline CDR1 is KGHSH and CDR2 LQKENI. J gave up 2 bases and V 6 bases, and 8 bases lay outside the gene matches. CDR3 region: CASSRDRKFTDTQYF. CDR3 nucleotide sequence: TGTGCCAGCTCCCGGGACAGAAAATTCACAGATACGCAGTATTTT.

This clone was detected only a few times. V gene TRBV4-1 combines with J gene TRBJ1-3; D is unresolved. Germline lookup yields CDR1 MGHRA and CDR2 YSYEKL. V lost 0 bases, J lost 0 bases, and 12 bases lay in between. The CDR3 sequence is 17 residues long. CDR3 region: CASSQDRPINSGNTIYF. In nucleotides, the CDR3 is TGCGCCAGCAGCCAAGATCGCCCGATAAACTCTGGAAACACCATATATTTT.

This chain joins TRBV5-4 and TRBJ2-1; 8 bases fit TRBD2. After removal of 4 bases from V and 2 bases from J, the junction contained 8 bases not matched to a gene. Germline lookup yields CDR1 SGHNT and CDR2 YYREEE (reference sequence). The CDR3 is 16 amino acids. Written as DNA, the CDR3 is TGTGCCAGCAGCGGGATAGCGGGGACTGCCTACAATGAGCAGTTCTTC. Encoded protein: CASSGIAGTAYNEQFF.

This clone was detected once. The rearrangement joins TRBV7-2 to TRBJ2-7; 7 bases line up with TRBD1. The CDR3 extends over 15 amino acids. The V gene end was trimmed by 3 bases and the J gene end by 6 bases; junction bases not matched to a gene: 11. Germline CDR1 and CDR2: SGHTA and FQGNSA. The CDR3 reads CASSLERDRAREQYF. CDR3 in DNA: TGTGCCAGCAGCTTGGAGAGGGACAGAGCTCGCGAGCAGTACTTC.

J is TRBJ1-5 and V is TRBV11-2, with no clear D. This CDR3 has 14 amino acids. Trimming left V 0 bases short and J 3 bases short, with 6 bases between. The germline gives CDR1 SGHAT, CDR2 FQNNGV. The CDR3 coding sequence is TGTGCCAGCAGCTTAGACAGGAACAATCAGCCCCAGCATTTT. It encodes CASSLDRNNQPQHF.

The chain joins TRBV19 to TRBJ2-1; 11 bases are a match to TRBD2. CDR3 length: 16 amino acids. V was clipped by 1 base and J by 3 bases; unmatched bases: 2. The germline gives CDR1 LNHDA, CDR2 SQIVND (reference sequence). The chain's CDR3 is CASSIATSGGYNEQFF. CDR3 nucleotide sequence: TGTGCCAGTAGTATAGCTACTAGCGGGGGCTACAATGAGCAGTTCTTC.

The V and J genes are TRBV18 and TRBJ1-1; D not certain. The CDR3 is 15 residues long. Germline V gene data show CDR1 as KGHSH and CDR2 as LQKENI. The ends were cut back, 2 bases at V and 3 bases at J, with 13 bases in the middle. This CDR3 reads CASSPTRGQYTEAFF. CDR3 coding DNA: TGTGCCAGCTCACCAACGAGAGGCCAGTACACTGAAGCTTTCTTT.

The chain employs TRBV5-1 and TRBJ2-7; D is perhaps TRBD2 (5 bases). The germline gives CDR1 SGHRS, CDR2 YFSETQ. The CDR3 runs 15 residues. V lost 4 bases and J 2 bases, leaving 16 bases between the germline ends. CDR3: CASSPRVDGPYEQYF. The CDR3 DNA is TGCGCCAGCAGCCCGAGGGTTGATGGACCCTACGAGCAGTACTTC.

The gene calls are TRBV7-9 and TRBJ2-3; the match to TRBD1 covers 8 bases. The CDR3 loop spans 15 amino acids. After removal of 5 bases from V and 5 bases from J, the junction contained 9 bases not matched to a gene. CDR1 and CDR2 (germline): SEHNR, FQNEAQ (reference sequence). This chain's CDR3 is CASSTPDRAGDTQYF. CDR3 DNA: TGTGCCAGCAGCACACCGGACAGGGCGGGAGATACGCAGTATTTT.

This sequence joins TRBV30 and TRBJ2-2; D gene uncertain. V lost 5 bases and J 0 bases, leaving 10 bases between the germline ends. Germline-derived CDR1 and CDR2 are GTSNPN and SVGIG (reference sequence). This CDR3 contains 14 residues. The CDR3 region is CAWGRYPNTGELFF. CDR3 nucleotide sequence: TGTGCCTGGGGCAGGTACCCGAACACCGGGGAGCTGTTTTTT.

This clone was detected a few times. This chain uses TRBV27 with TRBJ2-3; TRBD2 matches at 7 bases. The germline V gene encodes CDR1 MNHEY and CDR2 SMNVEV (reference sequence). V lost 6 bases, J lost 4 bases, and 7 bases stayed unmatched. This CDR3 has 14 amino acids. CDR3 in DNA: TGTGCCAGCAGGCGGGGGACCCTCGCAGATACGCAGTATTTT. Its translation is CASRRGTLADTQYF.

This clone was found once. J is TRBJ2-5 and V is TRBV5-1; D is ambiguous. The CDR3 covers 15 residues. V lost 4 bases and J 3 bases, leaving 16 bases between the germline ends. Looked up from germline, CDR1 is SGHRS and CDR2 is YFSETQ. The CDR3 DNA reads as TGCGCCAGCAGCGGCGGTATGGGCGTTAAAGAGACCCAGTACTTC. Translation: CASSGGMGVKETQYF. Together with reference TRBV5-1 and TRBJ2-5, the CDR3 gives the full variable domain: KAGVTQTPRYLIKTRGQQVTLSCSPISGHRSVSWYQQTPGQGLQFLFEYFSETQRNKGNFPGRFSGRQFSNSRSEMNVSTLELGDSALYLCASSGGMGVKETQYFGPGTRLLVL.

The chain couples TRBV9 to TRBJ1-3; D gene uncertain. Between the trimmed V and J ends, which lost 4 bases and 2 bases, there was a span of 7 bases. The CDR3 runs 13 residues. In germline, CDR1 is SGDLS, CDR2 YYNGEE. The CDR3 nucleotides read TGTGCCAGCAGCCGGGAGACTGGAAACACCATATATTTT. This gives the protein CASSRETGNTIYF.

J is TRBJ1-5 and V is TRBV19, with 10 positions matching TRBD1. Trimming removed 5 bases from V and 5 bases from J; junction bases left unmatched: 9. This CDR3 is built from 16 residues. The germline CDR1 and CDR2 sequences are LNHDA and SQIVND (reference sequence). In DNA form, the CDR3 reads TGTGCCAGTAGTTGGGCCGCGGACAGGGGGGATCAGCCCCAGCATTTT. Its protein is CASSWAADRGDQPQHF.

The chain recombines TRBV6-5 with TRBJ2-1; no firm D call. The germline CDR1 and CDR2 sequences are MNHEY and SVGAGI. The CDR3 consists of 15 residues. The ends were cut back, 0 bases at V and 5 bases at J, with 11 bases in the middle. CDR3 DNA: TGTGCCAGCAGTTACTCAGGGCTTAAAAACAATGAGCAGTTCTTC. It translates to CASSYSGLKNNEQFF.

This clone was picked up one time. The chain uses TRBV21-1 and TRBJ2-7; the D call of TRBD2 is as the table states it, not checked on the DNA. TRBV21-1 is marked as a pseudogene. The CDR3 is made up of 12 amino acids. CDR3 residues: CASSKLDHEQYF. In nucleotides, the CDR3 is TGTGCCAGCAGCAAACTAGACCACGAGCAGTACTTC.

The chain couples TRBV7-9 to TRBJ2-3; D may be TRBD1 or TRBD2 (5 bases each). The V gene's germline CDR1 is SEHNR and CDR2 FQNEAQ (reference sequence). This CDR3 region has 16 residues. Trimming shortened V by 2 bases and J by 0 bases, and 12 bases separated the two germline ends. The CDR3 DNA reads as TGTGCCAGCAGCTTACGAGGGGCTCATAGCACAGATACGCAGTATTTT. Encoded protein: CASSLRGAHSTDTQYF.